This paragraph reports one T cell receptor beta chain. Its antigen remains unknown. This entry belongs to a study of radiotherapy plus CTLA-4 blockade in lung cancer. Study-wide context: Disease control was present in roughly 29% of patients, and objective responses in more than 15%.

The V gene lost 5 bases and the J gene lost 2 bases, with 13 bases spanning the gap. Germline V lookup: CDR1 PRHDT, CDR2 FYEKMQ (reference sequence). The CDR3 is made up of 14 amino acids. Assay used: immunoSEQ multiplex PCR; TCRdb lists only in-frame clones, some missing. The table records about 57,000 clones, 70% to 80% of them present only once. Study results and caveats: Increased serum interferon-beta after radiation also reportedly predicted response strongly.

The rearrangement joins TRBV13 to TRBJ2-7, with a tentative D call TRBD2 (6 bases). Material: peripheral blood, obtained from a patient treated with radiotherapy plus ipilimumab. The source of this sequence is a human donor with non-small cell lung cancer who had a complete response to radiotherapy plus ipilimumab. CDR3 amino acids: CASSLWTNTYEQYF. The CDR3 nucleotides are TGTGCCAGCAGCCTGTGGACTAACACCTACGAGCAGTACTTC.